The source of this T cell receptor (beta chain) is a study of cytomegalovirus exposure and HLA in healthy donors. The CDR3 spans 14 residues. The germline CDR1 and CDR2 sequences are SQVTM and ANQGSEA. V was clipped by 0 bases and J by 8 bases, with 16 bases between them. PCR amplification relied on 60 Vbeta primers (plus 13 Jbeta primers). The protocol was immunoSEQ multiplex PCR, while the TCRdb copy is restricted to in-frame clones and leaves out a portion. The sample records around 210,000 clones, roughly 78% being singletons. The chain links TRBV29-1 to TRBJ1-2; D is ambiguous. This clonotype originated in a boy aged 5-17 years in good health and CMV-seronegative. Sequenced sample: PBMCs. CDR3 amino acids: CSVEEGSLRGGYTF. The CDR3 nucleotides are TGCAGCGTTGAAGAAGGTAGCCTGCGAGGGGGCTACACCTTC.